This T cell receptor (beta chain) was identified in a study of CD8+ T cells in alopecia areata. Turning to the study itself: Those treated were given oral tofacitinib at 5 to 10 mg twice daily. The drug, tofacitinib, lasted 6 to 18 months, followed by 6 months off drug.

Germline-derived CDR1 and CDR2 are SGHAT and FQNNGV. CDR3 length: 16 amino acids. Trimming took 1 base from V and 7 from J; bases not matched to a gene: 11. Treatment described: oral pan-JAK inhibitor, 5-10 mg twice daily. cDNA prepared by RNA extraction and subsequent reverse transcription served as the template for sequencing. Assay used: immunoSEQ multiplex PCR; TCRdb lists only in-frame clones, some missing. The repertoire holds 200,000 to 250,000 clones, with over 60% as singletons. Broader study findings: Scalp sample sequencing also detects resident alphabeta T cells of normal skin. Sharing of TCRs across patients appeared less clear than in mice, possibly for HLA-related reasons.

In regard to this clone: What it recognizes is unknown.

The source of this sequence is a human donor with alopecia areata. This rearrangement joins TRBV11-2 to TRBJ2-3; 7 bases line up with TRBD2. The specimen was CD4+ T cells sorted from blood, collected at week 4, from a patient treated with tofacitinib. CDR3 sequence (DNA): TGTGCCAGCAGCTTAGGAAGAGGGACTAAGGTCAATACGCAGTATTTT. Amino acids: CASSLGRGTKVNTQYF. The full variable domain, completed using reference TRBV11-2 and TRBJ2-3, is EAGVAQSPRYKIIEKRQSVAFWCNPISGHATLYWYQQILGQGPKLLIQFQNNGVVDDSQLPKDRFSAERLKGVDSTLKIQPAKLEDSAVYLCASSLGRGTKVNTQYFGPGTRLTVL.